The 15 T cell receptor beta chains reported below all come from one sample, sequenced in a study of beta chain features in type 1 diabetes. Study-wide findings and caveats: A moderate, significant TCRB CDR3 shortening appeared in type 1 diabetes across four CD4+ subsets.

Their antigens are not known. Expressed TCRB transcripts were sequenced, since all the RNA that had been isolated was reverse transcribed. Profiled with immunoSEQ multiplex PCR; TCRdb holds only in-frame clones, not every one. The sample carries 150,000 or so clones, around 8.3% recorded once. The sequencing sample was made of central memory CD4+ T cells from blood. These receptors were taken from a woman in her late teens or twenties with type 1 diabetes.

This chain links TRBV4-3 with TRBJ2-2; D ambiguous. Per germline, CDR1 LGHNA and CDR2 YSLEER. The V end was cut by 1 base, the J end by 2 bases, with 11 bases between. This CDR3 is built from 16 residues. CDR3 sequence: CASSQASHRNTGELFF. The CDR3 coding sequence is TGCGCCAGCAGCCAAGCCTCACATCGTAACACCGGGGAGCTGTTTTTT.

This clone turned up a few times. This rearrangement joins TRBV6-6 to TRBJ1-2; D not resolved. Germline lookup yields CDR1 MNHNY and CDR2 SVGAGI (reference sequence). There are 12 residues in the CDR3. V lost 7 bases and J lost 8, with 14 bases in between. As DNA, the CDR3 is TGTGCCAGCACCCACTATTCTGACGGCTACACCTTC. Protein sequence: CASTHYSDGYTF.

V and J are TRBV11-2 and TRBJ2-2; 7 positions agree with TRBD2. Germline CDR1 SGHAT, CDR2 FQNNGV. Unmatched junction bases numbered 2, after V lost 0 bases and J lost 7 bases. The CDR3 spans 14 residues. The CDR3 DNA follows: TGTGCCAGCAGCTTAGACGCGGGAGTCGGGGAGCTGTTTTTT. It specifies CASSLDAGVGELFF.

A few counts support this clone. CDR3 region: CASSEGGGTRREQYF. DNA of the CDR3: TGCGCCAGCAGTGAAGGGGGCGGGACTAGACGCGAGCAGTACTTC. J is TRBJ2-7 and V is TRBV10-2; D perhaps matches TRBD2 (8 bases). Germline V lookup: CDR1 WSHSY, CDR2 SAAADI. The CDR3 runs to 15 residues. Trimming cost V 3 bases and J 6 bases, with 18 bases left between them.

The rearrangement links TRBV29-1 to TRBJ1-2, with D maybe TRBD1 (5 bases). From germline, CDR1 is SQVTM and CDR2 ANQGSEA. This CDR3 is 13 amino acids long. Trimming removed 5 bases at V and 5 bases at J, with 15 bases between. CDR3 residues: CSVSPGGGYGYTF. CDR3 DNA sequence: TGCAGCGTTAGCCCCGGGGGGGGGTATGGCTACACCTTC.

The rearrangement uses TRBV5-1 and TRBJ2-7; 10 bases line up with TRBD2. This CDR3 region has 15 residues. V shed 4 bases and J 3 bases; nucleotides not matched to a gene: 7. Germline CDR1 reads SGHRS; CDR2 reads YFSETQ. CDR3 in amino acids: CASSPGTSVNYEQYF. The DNA of the CDR3 is TGCGCCAGCAGCCCCGGGACTAGCGTTAACTACGAGCAGTACTTC.

The gene calls are TRBV6-1 and TRBJ1-6; D is uncertain. The CDR3 is made up of 12 amino acids. Germline-derived CDR1 and CDR2 are MNHNS and SASEGT. The V gene lost 6 bases and the J gene lost 14 bases, with 14 bases spanning the gap. In DNA form, the CDR3 reads TGTGCCAGCAGCCCCGAGTTGAGGACCCTCCACTTT. Residues: CASSPELRTLHF.

Only a few counts were recorded for this clone. Other nucleotide sequences in the sample specify the same CDR3. CDR3 loop: CAIGGTVYEQYF. CDR3 in DNA: TGTGCCATCGGGGGGACAGTCTACGAGCAGTACTTC. This rearrangement joins TRBV10-3 to TRBJ2-7, with D possibly matching TRBD1 (7 bases). This CDR3 contains 12 residues. Per germline, CDR1 ENHRY and CDR2 SYGVKD. The ends were cut back, 8 bases at V and 3 bases at J, with 11 bases in the middle.

The chain combines TRBV5-6 with TRBJ2-1; tentative D call: TRBD2 (6 bases). There are 16 residues in the CDR3. Looked up from germline, CDR1 is SGHDT and CDR2 is YYEEEE. The V end lost 2 bases, the J end lost 6 bases, and 18 bases lay between the germline ends. CDR3 nucleotide sequence: TGTGCCAGCAGCTTCCCCCGGGGGACTGGGTTCAATGAGCAGTTCTTC. Its protein is CASSFPRGTGFNEQFF.

V is TRBV7-2 and J is TRBJ1-1; a weak D match, TRBD1 (5 bases). The CDR3 runs 14 residues. CDR1 and CDR2 (germline): SGHTA, FQGNSA. The V end lost 6 bases, the J end lost 4 bases, and 15 bases lay between the germline ends. CDR3 coding DNA: TGTGCCAGCAGACCCGGGGACTTGGGCACTGAAGCTTTCTTT. Protein product: CASRPGDLGTEAFF. Full variable domain (remainder filled in from reference TRBV7-2 and TRBJ1-1): GAGVSQSPSNKVTEKGKDVELRCDPISGHTALYWYRQSLGQGLEFLIYFQGNSAPDKSGLPSDRFSAERTGGSVSTLTIQRTQQEDSAVYLCASRPGDLGTEAFFGQGTRLTVV.

The rearrangement uses TRBV7-2 and TRBJ2-1; perhaps TRBD1 as D (5 bases). This CDR3 is built from 15 residues. Looked up from germline, CDR1 is SGHTA and CDR2 is FQGNSA. The germline V and J ends were trimmed by 5 bases and 9 bases, with 20 bases remaining between them. The CDR3 protein is CASSQGSGLYVEQFF. For the CDR3, the DNA is TGTGCCAGCAGCCAGGGATCCGGTCTGTATGTTGAGCAGTTCTTC.

This clone came up a few times. V is TRBV28 and J is TRBJ2-2; D is possibly TRBD1 (6 bases). CDR3 length: 15 amino acids. Trimming removed 3 bases from V and 5 bases from J, with 13 bases in between. Germline V gene lookup returns CDR1 MDHEN and CDR2 SYDVKM. CDR3 DNA: TGTGCCAGCAGTTTGGGGGCCCGCAAGACCGGGGAGCTGTTTTTT. Protein sequence: CASSLGARKTGELFF.

The chain links TRBV7-9 to TRBJ1-2; D not certain. Germline V gene data show CDR1 as SEHNR and CDR2 as FQNEAQ (reference sequence). CDR3 length: 15 amino acids. V lost 1 base and J lost 0, with 9 bases in between. The CDR3 loop reads CASSLGGATNYGYTF. The CDR3 DNA reads as TGTGCCAGCAGCTTAGGTGGAGCCACTAACTATGGCTACACCTTC.

The genes are TRBV5-4 and TRBJ1-1; a weak D match, TRBD1 (5 bases). V dropped 2 bases and J dropped 6 bases, with 14 bases sitting between them. Germline lookup yields CDR1 SGHNT and CDR2 YYREEE (reference sequence). The CDR3 runs to 14 residues. This CDR3 is CASSLGVTPSEAFF. In nucleotides, the CDR3 is TGTGCCAGCAGCTTAGGGGTTACACCCTCTGAAGCTTTCTTT.

This chain connects TRBV30 to TRBJ2-4; tentatively, D is TRBD1 (5 bases). Germline V gene sequence: CDR1 GTSNPN, CDR2 SVGIG (reference sequence). Trimming removed 3 bases at V and 5 bases at J, with 11 bases between. The CDR3 loop spans 13 amino acids. CDR3: CAWSKWTQNIQYF. CDR3 nucleotide sequence: TGTGCCTGGAGCAAATGGACACAAAACATTCAGTACTTC.